The 5 T cell receptor beta chains given below trace back to one sample, sequenced in a study of T-cell reconstitution after alpha-beta-depleted transplantation in children (dated by TCRdb to between 2015 and 2016). Interpreted using the paper, the treatment or condition label stands for: allogeneic hematopoietic cell transplantation with graft depleted of TCRalphabeta T cells and CD19 B cells. The library was made by PCR. Sequenced on an Illumina HiSeq 2500. To normalize quantification of the TCRbeta repertoire, the TCR libraries were built with molecular barcoding that relied on unique molecular identifiers. TCRdb trimmed public reads at Q25 via fastp, called clones via MiXCR and kept in-frame beta chains. Every CDR3 protein is listed once, alongside the most common genes and DNA of its rows. This sample has around 450,000 distinct CDR3 sequences in its table, and around 16% of those were observed once. Under 30% of the sample is in the top ten clones.

Sample: PBMCs, mostly from graft donor cells, taken 360 days after TCRalphabeta/CD19-depleted stem cell transplant. Receptor source: a boy in the first two years of life who had a stem cell transplant for Wiskott-Aldrich syndrome, so the T cells may come from the graft donor.

This clonotype was counted between two and nine times. The V gene is TRBV15, the J gene TRBJ1-1, with 11 bases aligning to TRBD1. Germline CDR1 LNHNV, CDR2 YYDKDF (reference sequence). V shed 0 bases, J shed 4 bases, and the junction held 4 bases outside the gene matches. CDR3 length equals 16 residues. This CDR3 reads CATSRDGGQGVTEAFF. The CDR3 region has the DNA TGTGCCACCAGCAGAGATGGGGGACAGGGGGTCACTGAAGCTTTCTTT. The full variable domain, with the rest looked up from reference TRBV15 and TRBJ1-1, is DAMVIQNPRYQVTQFGKPVTLSCSQTLNHNVMYWYQQKSSQAPKLLFHYYDKDFNNEADTPDNFQSRRPNTSFCFLDIRSPGLGDTAMYLCATSRDGGQGVTEAFFGQGTRLTVV.

The table lists this clonotype with a few counts. This sequence joins TRBV6-1 and TRBJ2-6; 11 positions match TRBD2. The CDR3 totals 18 residues. CDR1 and CDR2 from the germline V gene are MNHNS and SASEGT. Trimming took 5 bases from V and 2 from J; bases not matched to a gene: 8. CDR3 region: CASSRRPGLAAGANVLTF. The CDR3 bases are TGTGCCAGCAGTCGCCGTCCGGGACTAGCGGCTGGGGCCAACGTCCTGACTTTC.

The V call is TRBV29-1, the J call TRBJ1-5; D is undetermined. V lost 4 bases and J 8 bases, leaving 6 bases between the germline ends. There are 10 residues in the CDR3. The V gene's germline CDR1 is SQVTM and CDR2 ANQGSEA. The chain's CDR3 is CSVGPEPQHF. CDR3 sequence (DNA): TGCAGCGTTGGCCCCGAGCCCCAGCATTTT. Full variable domain (missing parts from reference TRBV29-1 and TRBJ1-5): SAVISQKPSRDICQRGTSLTIQCQVDSQVTMMFWYRQQPGQSLTLIATANQGSEATYESGFVIDKFPISRPNLTFSTLTVSNMSPEDSSIYLCSVGPEPQHFGDGTRLSIL.

The CDR3 loop reads CASKDRGTGELFF. CDR3 nucleotides: TGTGCCAGCAAAGACAGGGGTACCGGGGAGCTGTTTTTT. The chain couples TRBV9 to TRBJ2-2, with 8 bases fitting TRBD1. Germline V gene data show CDR1 as SGDLS and CDR2 as YYNGEE. The junction had 3 bases not matched to a gene; V was cut back by 6 bases and J by 5 bases. The CDR3 contains 13 residues. The full variable domain, with the rest looked up from reference TRBV9 and TRBJ2-2, is DSGVTQTPKHLITATGQRVTLRCSPRSGDLSVYWYQQSLDQGLQFLIQYYNGEERAKGNILERFSAQQFPDLHSELNLSSLELGDSALYFCASKDRGTGELFFGEGSRLTVL.

This chain links TRBV12-3 or TRBV12-4 with TRBJ2-1; 7 positions agree with TRBD1. V dropped 5 bases and J dropped 8; count of bases not matched to a gene: 9. The CDR3 spans 14 residues. DNA for the CDR3: TGTGCCAGCAGTCTGCTGACAGGGTGGCATGAGCAGTTCTTC. Amino acid sequence: CASSLLTGWHEQFF.